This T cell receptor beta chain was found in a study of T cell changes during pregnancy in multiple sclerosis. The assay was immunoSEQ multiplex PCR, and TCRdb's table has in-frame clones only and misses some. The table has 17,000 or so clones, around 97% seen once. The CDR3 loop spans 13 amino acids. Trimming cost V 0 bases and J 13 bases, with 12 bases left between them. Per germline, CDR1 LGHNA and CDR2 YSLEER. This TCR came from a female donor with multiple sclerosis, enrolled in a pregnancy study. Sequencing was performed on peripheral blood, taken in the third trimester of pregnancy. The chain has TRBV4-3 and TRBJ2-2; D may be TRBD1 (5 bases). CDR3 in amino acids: CASSQDGLRGLFF. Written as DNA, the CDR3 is TGCGCCAGCAGCCAAGATGGTCTAAGGGGGCTGTTTTTT.